Sequencing of this T cell receptor (beta chain) was carried out in a study of technical replicates of blood from a handful of donors. Produced via immunoSEQ multiplex PCR; TCRdb's table is partial and in-frame only. The profile shows about 85,000 clones, roughly 94% of them singletons. The source material was T cells isolated from PBMCs. This clonotype originated in a human donor in good health.

CDR3 amino acids: CAWSEPGQGFSEQYF. CDR3 bases: TGTGCCTGGAGTGAGCCGGGACAGGGATTTTCCGAGCAGTACTTC. V and J are TRBV30 and TRBJ2-7; TRBD1 agrees at 9 bases. The V gene's germline CDR1 is GTSNPN and CDR2 SVGIG (reference sequence). The V and J ends lost 1 base and 6 bases, in that order; junction bases with no gene match: 10. The CDR3 length is 15 residues. Complete variable domain (other parts from reference TRBV30 and TRBJ2-7): SQTIHQWPATLVQPVGSPLSLECTVEGTSNPNLYWYRQAAGRGLQLLFYSVGIGQISSEVPQNLSASRPQDRQFILSSKKLLLSDSGFYLCAWSEPGQGFSEQYFGPGTRLTVT.